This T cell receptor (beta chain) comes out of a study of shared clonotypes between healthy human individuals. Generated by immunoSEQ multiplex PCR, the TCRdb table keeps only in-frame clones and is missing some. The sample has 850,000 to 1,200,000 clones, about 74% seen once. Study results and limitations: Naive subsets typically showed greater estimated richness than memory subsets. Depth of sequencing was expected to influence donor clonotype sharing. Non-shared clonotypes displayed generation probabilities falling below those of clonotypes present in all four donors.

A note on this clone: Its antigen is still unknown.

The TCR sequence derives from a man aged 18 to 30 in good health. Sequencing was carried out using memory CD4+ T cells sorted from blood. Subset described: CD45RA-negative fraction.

This CDR3 is CATSRGGYEQYF. The CDR3 bases are TGTGCCACCAGCAGAGGAGGTTACGAGCAGTACTTC. V usage is TRBV15 and J usage is TRBJ2-7; unclear D gene. Germline V CDR1 and CDR2: LNHNV, YYDKDF (reference sequence). This CDR3 is built from 12 residues. V was cut by 1 base and J by 4 bases, with 5 bases left in between. The full variable domain, in which reference TRBV15 and TRBJ2-7 provide the parts outside the CDR3, is DAMVIQNPRYQVTQFGKPVTLSCSQTLNHNVMYWYQQKSSQAPKLLFHYYDKDFNNEADTPDNFQSRRPNTSFCFLDIRSPGLGDTAMYLCATSRGGYEQYFGPGTRLTVT.